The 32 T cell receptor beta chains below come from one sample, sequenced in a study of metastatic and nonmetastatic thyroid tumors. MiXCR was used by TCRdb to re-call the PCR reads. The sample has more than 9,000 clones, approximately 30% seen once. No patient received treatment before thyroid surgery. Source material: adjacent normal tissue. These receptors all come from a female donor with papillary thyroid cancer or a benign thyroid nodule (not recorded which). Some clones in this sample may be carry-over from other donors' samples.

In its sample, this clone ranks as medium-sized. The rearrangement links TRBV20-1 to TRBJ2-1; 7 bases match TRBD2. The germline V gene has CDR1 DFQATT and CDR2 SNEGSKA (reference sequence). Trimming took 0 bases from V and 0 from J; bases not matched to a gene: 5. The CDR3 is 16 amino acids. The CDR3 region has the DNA TGCAGTGCTAGAGATCATCTAGCGGCCTCCTACAATGAGCAGTTCTTC. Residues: CSARDHLAASYNEQFF.

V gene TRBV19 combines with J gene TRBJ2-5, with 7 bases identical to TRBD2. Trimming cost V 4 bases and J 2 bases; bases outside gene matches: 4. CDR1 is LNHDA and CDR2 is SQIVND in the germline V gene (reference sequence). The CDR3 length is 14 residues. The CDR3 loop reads CASSTGGGQETQYF. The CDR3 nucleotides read TGTGCCAGTAGTACGGGGGGAGGGCAAGAGACCCAGTACTTC.

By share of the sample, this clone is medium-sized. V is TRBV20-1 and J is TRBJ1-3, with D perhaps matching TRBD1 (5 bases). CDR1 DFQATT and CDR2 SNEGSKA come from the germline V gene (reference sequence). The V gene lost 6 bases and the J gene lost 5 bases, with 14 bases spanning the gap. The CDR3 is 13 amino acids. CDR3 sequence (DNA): TGCAGTGCGTGGTTCGGGGACCGAAACACCATATATTTT. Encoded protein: CSAWFGDRNTIYF.

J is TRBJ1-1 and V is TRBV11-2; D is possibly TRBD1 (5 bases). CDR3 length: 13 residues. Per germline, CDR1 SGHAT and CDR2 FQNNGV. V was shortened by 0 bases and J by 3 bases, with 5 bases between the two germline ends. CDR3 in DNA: TGTGCCAGCAGCTTAGACAGGGACACTGAAGCTTTCTTT. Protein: CASSLDRDTEAFF.

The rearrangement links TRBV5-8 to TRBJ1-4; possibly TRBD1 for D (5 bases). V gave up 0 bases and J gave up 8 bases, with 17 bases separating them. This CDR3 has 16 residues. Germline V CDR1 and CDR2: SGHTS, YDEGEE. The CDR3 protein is CASSLARGLGGEKLFF. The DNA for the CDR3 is TGTGCCAGCAGCTTGGCCCGGGGGTTGGGCGGCGAAAAACTGTTTTTT.

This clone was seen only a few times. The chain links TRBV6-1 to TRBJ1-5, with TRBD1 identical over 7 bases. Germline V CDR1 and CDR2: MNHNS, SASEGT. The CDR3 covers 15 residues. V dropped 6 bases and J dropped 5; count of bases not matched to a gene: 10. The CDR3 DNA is TGTGCCAGCAGGTTCATCGACAGGGACCATCAGCCCCAGCATTTT. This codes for CASRFIDRDHQPQHF.

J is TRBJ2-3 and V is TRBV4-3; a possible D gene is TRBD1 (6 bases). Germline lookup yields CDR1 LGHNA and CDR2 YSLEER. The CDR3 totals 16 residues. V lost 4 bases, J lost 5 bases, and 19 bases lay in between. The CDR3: CASSPEGGTGRDTQYF. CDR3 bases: TGCGCCAGCAGCCCAGAAGGGGGAACAGGGAGAGATACGCAGTATTTT.

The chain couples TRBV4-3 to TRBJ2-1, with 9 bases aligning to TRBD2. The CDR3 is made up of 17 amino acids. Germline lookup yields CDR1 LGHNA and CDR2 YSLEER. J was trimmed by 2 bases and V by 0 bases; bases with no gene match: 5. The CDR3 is CASSQDLAGGAYNEQFF. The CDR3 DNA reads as TGCGCCAGCAGCCAAGATTTGGCGGGAGGGGCCTACAATGAGCAGTTCTTC.

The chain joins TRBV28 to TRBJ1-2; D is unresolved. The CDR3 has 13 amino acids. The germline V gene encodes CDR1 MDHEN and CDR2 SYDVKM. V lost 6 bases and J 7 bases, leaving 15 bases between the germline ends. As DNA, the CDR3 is TGTGCCAGCAGCCTCACCCTGTCTGGTGGCTACACCTTC. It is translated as CASSLTLSGGYTF.

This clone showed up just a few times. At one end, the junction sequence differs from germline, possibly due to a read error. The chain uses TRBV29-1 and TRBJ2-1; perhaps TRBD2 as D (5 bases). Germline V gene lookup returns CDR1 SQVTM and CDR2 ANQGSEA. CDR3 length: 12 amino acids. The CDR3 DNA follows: TGTATCGTGCCTGAGGGCAACAATGAGCAGTTCTTC. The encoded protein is CIVPEGNNEQFF.

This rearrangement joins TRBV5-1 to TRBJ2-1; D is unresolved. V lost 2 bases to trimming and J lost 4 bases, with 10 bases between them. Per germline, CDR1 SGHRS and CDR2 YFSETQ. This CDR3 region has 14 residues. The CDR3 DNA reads TGCGCCAGCAGCTTCAGGACGGAATACAATGAGCAGTTCTTC. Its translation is CASSFRTEYNEQFF.

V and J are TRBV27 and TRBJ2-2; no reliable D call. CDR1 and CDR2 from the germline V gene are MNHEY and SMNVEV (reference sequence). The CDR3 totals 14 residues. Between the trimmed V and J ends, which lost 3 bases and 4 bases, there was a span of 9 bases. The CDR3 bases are TGTGCCAGCAGTTTCCGGCTCCGCACCGGGGAGCTGTTTTTT. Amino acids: CASSFRLRTGELFF.

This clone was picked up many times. The CDR3 nucleotides read TGTGCCAGCAGTGAAGCGAACACCGGGGAGCTGTTTTTT. This gives the protein CASSEANTGELFF. This chain links TRBV6-4 with TRBJ2-2; no clear D. Trimming left V 3 bases short and J 0 bases short, with 2 bases between. Per germline, CDR1 MRHNA and CDR2 SNTAGT. This CDR3 has 13 amino acids.

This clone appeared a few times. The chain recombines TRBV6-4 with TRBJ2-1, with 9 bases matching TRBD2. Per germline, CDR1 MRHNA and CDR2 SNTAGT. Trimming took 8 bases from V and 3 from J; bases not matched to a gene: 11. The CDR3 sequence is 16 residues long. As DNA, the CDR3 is TGTGCCAGCGGTAAGGAGGCGGGGGGGTTCTACAATGAGCAGTTCTTC. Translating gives CASGKEAGGFYNEQFF.

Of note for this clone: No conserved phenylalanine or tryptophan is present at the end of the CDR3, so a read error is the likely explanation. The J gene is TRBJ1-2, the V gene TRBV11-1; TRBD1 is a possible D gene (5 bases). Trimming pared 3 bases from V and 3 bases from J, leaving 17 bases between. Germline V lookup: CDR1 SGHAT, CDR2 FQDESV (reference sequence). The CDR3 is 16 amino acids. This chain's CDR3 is CASSFAKGPIHYGYTI. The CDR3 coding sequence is TGTGCCAGCAGCTTTGCAAAGGGGCCCATCCACTATGGCTACACCATC.

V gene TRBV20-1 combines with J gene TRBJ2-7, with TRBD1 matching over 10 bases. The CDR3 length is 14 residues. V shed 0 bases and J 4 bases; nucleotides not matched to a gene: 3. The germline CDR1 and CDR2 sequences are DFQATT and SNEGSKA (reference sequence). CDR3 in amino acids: CSARDWDRGYEQYF. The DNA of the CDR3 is TGCAGTGCTAGAGATTGGGACAGGGGTTACGAGCAGTACTTC.

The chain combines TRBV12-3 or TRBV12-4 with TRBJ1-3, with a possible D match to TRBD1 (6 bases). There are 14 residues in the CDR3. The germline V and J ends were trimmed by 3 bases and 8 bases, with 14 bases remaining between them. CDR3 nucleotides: TGTGCCAGCAGTTTGGCGGGGGCCGCGCACACCATATATTTT. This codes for CASSLAGAAHTIYF.

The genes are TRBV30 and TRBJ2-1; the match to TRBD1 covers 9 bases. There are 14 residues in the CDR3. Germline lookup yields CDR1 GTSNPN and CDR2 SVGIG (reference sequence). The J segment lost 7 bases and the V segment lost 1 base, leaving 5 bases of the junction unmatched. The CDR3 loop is CAWSGDRASNEQFF. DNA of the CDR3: TGTGCCTGGAGTGGGGACAGGGCTTCGAATGAGCAGTTCTTC.

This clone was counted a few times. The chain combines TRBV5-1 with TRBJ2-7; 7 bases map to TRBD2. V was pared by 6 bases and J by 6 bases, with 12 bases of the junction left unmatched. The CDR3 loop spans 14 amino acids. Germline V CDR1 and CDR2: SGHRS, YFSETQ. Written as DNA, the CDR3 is TGCGCCAGCAACATAAGAGGGAGGGCCTCCGAGCAGTACTTC. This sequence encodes CASNIRGRASEQYF.

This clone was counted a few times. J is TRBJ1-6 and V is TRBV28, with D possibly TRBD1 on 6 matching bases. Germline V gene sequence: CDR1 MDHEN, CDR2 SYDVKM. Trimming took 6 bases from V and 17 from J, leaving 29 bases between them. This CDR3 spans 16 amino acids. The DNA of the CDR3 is TGTGCCAGCAGAGTACAGGGCTACTACTATAATTCACCAGTCCACTTT. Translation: CASRVQGYYYNSPVHF.

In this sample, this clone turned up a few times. The CDR3, as DNA: TGTGCCAGCAGCCCACAATCAGGGGTGGAGGGCACTGAAGCTTTCTTT. Protein sequence: CASSPQSGVEGTEAFF. V gene TRBV9 combines with J gene TRBJ1-1; D possibly corresponds to TRBD1 (6 bases). Trimming left V 4 bases short and J 4 bases short, with 20 bases between. Germline CDR1 reads SGDLS; CDR2 reads YYNGEE. The CDR3 totals 16 residues.

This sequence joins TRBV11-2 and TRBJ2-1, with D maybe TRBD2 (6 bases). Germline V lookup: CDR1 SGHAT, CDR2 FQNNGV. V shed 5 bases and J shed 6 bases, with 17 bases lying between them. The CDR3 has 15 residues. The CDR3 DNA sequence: TGTGCCAGCAGCAAACAAGCGGGCCCCCTCAATGAGCAGTTCTTC. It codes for CASSKQAGPLNEQFF.

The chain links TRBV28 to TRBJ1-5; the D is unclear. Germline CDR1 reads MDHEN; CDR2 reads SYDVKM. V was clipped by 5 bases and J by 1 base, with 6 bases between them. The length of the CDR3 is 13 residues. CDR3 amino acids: CASSRQSNQPQHF. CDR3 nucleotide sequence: TGTGCCAGCAGTAGGCAAAGCAATCAGCCCCAGCATTTT.

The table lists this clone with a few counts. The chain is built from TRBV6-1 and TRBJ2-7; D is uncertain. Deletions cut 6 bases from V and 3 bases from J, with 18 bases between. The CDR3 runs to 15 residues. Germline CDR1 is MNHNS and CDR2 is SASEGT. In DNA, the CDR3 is TGTGCCAGCAGGCCTAGGCCTGTCTCGGTCTACGAGCAGTACTTC. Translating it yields CASRPRPVSVYEQYF.

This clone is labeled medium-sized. CDR3 amino acids: CASSLGGHTEAFF. CDR3 sequence (DNA): TGTGCCAGCAGCTTAGGGGGACACACTGAAGCTTTCTTT. The chain couples TRBV7-9 to TRBJ1-1; D possibly corresponds to TRBD1 (5 bases). This CDR3 has 13 residues. Germline CDR1 and CDR2: SEHNR and FQNEAQ (reference sequence). Trimming shortened V by 1 base and J by 3 bases, and 6 bases separated the two germline ends.

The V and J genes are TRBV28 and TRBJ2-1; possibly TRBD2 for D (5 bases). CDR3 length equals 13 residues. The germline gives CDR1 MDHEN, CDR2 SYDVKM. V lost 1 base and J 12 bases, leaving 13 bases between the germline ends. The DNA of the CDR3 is TGTGCCAGCAGTTTATTGGACTCCCGATCGCAGTTCTTC. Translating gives CASSLLDSRSQFF. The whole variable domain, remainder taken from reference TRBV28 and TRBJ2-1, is DVKVTQSSRYLVKRTGEKVFLECVQDMDHENMFWYRQDPGLGLRLIYFSYDVKMKEKGDIPEGYSVSREKKERFSLILESASTNQTSMYLCASSLLDSRSQFFGPGTRLTVL.

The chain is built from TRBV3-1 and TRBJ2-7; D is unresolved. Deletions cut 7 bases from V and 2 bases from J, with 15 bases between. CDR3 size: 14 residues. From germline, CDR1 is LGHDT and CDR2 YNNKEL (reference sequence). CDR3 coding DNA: TGTGCCAGCATCCACGTTACTTTTACCTACGAGCAGTACTTC. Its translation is CASIHVTFTYEQYF.

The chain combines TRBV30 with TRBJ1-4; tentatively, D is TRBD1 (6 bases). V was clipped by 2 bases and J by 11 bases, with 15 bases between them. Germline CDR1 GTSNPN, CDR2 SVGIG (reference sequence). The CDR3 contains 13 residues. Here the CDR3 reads CAWSLDRGRKLFF. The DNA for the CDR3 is TGTGCCTGGAGTCTGGACCGGGGGCGGAAACTGTTTTTT.

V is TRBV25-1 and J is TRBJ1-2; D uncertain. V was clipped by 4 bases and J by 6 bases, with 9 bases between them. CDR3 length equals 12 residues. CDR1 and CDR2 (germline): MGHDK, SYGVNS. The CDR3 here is CASSASLDGYTF. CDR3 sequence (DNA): TGTGCCAGCAGTGCTTCATTGGATGGCTACACCTTC.

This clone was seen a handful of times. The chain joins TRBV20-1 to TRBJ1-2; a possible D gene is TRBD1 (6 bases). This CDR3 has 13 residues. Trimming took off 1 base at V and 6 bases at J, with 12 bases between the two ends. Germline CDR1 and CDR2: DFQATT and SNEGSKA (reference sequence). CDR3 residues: CSARVRQEHGYTF. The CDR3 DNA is TGCAGTGCTAGAGTTAGACAGGAACATGGCTACACCTTC.

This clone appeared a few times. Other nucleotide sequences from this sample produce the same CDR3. CDR3 residues: CASSLKGSTVANTEAFF. Here the CDR3 DNA reads TGTGCCAGCAGCTTAAAAGGGTCCACGGTAGCGAACACTGAAGCTTTCTTT. The chain uses TRBV11-2 and TRBJ1-1; the D is unclear. Germline CDR1 is SGHAT and CDR2 is FQNNGV. Trimming removed 2 bases from V and 1 base from J, with 17 bases in between. The CDR3 loop spans 17 amino acids.

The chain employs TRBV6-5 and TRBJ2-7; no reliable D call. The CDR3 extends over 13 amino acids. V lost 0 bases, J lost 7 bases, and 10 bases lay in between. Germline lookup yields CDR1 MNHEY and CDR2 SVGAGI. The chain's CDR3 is CASSYSTPGEQYF. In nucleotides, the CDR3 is TGTGCCAGCAGTTACTCGACGCCGGGTGAGCAGTACTTC.